This T cell receptor (beta chain) was profiled in a study of blood T cell repertoires in COVID-19. Study-level background: Material from acute and convalescent COVID-19 was sourced from the United States, Italy and Spain. PBMCs, B-cell-depleted T cells, or T cells provided the cDNA or gDNA that made up the material.

Germline V gene lookup returns CDR1 SGHKS and CDR2 YYEKEE (reference sequence). CDR3 length equals 14 residues. Trimming stripped 4 bases from V and 1 base from J, with 6 bases between. This clone was observed a few times. Per the authors' pipeline: The assay estimated nucleated cells by amplifying reference gene primers. Some clones are missing from TCRdb's copy, which holds only in-frame ones; the method was immunoSEQ multiplex PCR. D and trimming were read from the DNA, whereas the V and J calls and clone size are those reported in that table. The top ten clones hold less than 5.5% of a sample with about 150,000 clones, roughly 85% of them seen once.

This receptor was obtained from a human donor in a cohort sampled during active COVID-19. The sample taken for sequencing was peripheral blood. This rearrangement joins TRBV5-5 to TRBJ2-6; D not certain. CDR3 nucleotides: TGTGCCAGCAGCATGGTATCTGGGGCCAACGTCCTGACTTTC. Amino acids: CASSMVSGANVLTF.